A single sample gave rise to the 21 T cell receptor beta chains below, sequenced in a study of blood T cells in healthy people across ages. Together with a sample-barcoded 5' primer, a J-beta primer mix was included in a second PCR lasting roughly 6 to 12 cycles. TCRdb reprocessed the 5' RACE reads with MiXCR, giving one entry per CDR3 protein. The table has about 1,400,000 distinct CDR3 sequences, 42% seen once; the top ten hold 7.9%. The specimen was blood. These receptors came from a woman between 18 and 29 years old in good health.

The rearrangement joins TRBV5-1 to TRBJ2-7; D not certain. This CDR3 has 9 residues. Per germline, CDR1 SGHRS and CDR2 YFSETQ. V lost 9 bases, J lost 6 bases, and 7 bases lay in between. In DNA, the CDR3 is TGCGCCACACAGCTCGAGCAGTACTTC. Amino acids: CATQLEQYF.

This clonotype was found a few times. The chain couples TRBV6-6 to TRBJ2-5; TRBD1 matches 10 bases. The DNA end is a closer match to TRBJ2-7, so the J assignment may be wrong. The CDR3 runs 16 residues. CDR1 MNHNY and CDR2 SVGAGI come from the germline V gene (reference sequence). CDR3 amino acids: CASSSPGTGALSEQYF. CDR3 DNA: TGTGCCAGCAGTTCTCCCGGGACAGGGGCCCTGAGCGAGCAGTACTTC.

A few counts support this clonotype. The chain carries TRBV10-3 and TRBJ2-7; D is perhaps TRBD1 or TRBD2 (7 bases each). The V gene lost 10 bases and the J gene lost 2 bases, with 18 bases spanning the gap. The CDR3 is made up of 14 amino acids. Germline V gene data show CDR1 as ENHRY and CDR2 as SYGVKD. CDR3 nucleotides: TGTGCCACCCAGGGGGAGCGGGGAACCTACGAGCAGTACTTC. This encodes CATQGERGTYEQYF.

V gene TRBV6-6 combines with J gene TRBJ2-7; D is perhaps TRBD1 or TRBD2 (5 bases each). Germline assignment: CDR1 MNHNY and CDR2 SVGAGI (reference sequence). V lost 6 bases and J 4 bases, leaving 10 bases between the germline ends. This CDR3 comprises 12 residues. CDR3: CASRLEGYEQYF. The CDR3, as DNA: TGTGCCAGCAGACTCGAGGGGTACGAGCAGTACTTC.

The V call is TRBV5-1, the J call TRBJ2-7, with 7 bases matching TRBD1. CDR3 length: 16 amino acids. Trimming removed 4 bases from V and 0 bases from J; junction bases left unmatched: 10. The germline gives CDR1 SGHRS, CDR2 YFSETQ. CDR3 sequence (DNA): TGCGCCAGCAGCATAACAGGGGCCGTTATCTCCTACGAGCAGTACTTC. Encoded protein: CASSITGAVISYEQYF.

This sequence joins TRBV7-9 and TRBJ2-3; the D gene is possibly TRBD1 (5 bases). The CDR3 runs to 16 residues. Germline V gene sequence: CDR1 SEHNR, CDR2 FQNEAQ (reference sequence). V dropped 3 bases and J dropped 3 bases, with 16 bases sitting between them. The DNA of the CDR3 is TGTGCCAGCAGCTTGAAGGGGTCTAATGGAACAGATACGCAGTATTTT. It encodes CASSLKGSNGTDTQYF.

This clonotype was seen many times. The gene calls are TRBV29-1 and TRBJ2-5; D is undetermined. V lost 0 bases, J lost 4 bases, and 6 bases lay in between. CDR3 length: 12 amino acids. From germline, CDR1 is SQVTM and CDR2 ANQGSEA. CDR3 protein: CSVEDVGETQYF. The CDR3 DNA follows: TGCAGCGTTGAAGATGTTGGAGAGACCCAGTACTTC. The whole variable domain, filled in from reference TRBV29-1 and TRBJ2-5, reads SAVISQKPSRDICQRGTSLTIQCQVDSQVTMMFWYRQQPGQSLTLIATANQGSEATYESGFVIDKFPISRPNLTFSTLTVSNMSPEDSSIYLCSVEDVGETQYFGPGTRLLVL.

The genes are TRBV9 and TRBJ1-6; D is perhaps TRBD1 (5 bases). Trimming took 6 bases from V and 9 from J, leaving 22 bases between them. CDR1 is SGDLS and CDR2 is YYNGEE in the germline V gene. The length of the CDR3 is 16 residues. The CDR3 is CASTLDPGLGGSPLHF. CDR3 nucleotide sequence: TGTGCCAGCACCCTAGACCCGGGACTTGGCGGTTCACCCCTCCACTTT.

V usage is TRBV6-1 and J usage is TRBJ2-7; tentative D call: TRBD2 (6 bases). V was shortened by 1 base and J by 6 bases, with 13 bases between the two germline ends. The germline V gene encodes CDR1 MNHNS and CDR2 SASEGT. This CDR3 has 14 residues. The CDR3 reads CASSEGPSSAEQYF. The CDR3 DNA is TGTGCCAGCAGTGAAGGCCCTTCTAGCGCCGAGCAGTACTTC.

Notes on this clonotype: No DNA is shown, since the ends of the CDR3 on it are uncertain; the CDR3 is the one TCRdb lists. V and J are TRBV5-5 and TRBJ1-4. Termini included, the CDR3 measures 16 amino acids. The germline CDR1 and CDR2 sequences are SGHKS and YYEKEE (reference sequence). The CDR3 reads CASSFGPGATNEKLFF.

The chain couples TRBV27 to TRBJ2-3; D ambiguous. With 5 bases removed from V and 7 bases from J, the gap between germline ends came to 22 bases. The CDR3 sequence is 16 residues long. Germline CDR1 is MNHEY and CDR2 is SMNVEV (reference sequence). The CDR3 DNA follows: TGTGCCAGCAGTCAAACCAGGCCCCTTGGGTCACATACGCAGTATTTT. It specifies CASSQTRPLGSHTQYF.

The chain links TRBV6-2 or TRBV6-3 to TRBJ2-1, with a weak D call TRBD2 (5 bases). The CDR3 runs to 15 residues. CDR1 and CDR2 from the germline V gene are MNHEY and SVGEGT. Trimming removed 2 bases from V and 9 bases from J, with 17 bases in between. The CDR3 sequence: CASSYVLVGESEQFF. As DNA, the CDR3 is TGTGCCAGCAGTTACGTCCTAGTGGGAGAAAGTGAGCAGTTCTTC.

This clonotype came up a few times. The rearrangement links TRBV20-1 to TRBJ2-5, with D possibly called TRBD1 or TRBD2 (5 bases each). There are 14 residues in the CDR3. Germline CDR1 is DFQATT and CDR2 is SNEGSKA (reference sequence). V lost 3 bases, J lost 5 bases, and 16 bases lay in between. CDR3 nucleotide sequence: TGCAGTGCTAGTGCCGGGACGCCGCGGGAGACCCAGTACTTC. This translates into CSASAGTPRETQYF.

This chain's CDR3 is CASSLIHRDGYTF. The CDR3 region has the DNA TGTGCCAGCAGCTTAATTCATCGGGATGGCTACACCTTC. The V and J genes are TRBV7-9 and TRBJ1-2, with D unresolved. This CDR3 spans 13 amino acids. Germline values: CDR1 SEHNR, CDR2 FQNEAQ (reference sequence). V lost 2 bases to trimming and J lost 6 bases, with 10 bases between them.

The chain uses TRBV28 and TRBJ2-1; 12 bases align to TRBD1. Losses at the gene ends were 6 bases for V and 4 bases for J; bases not matched to a gene: 10. Germline V gene data show CDR1 as MDHEN and CDR2 as SYDVKM. The CDR3 extends over 17 amino acids. CDR3 protein: CASSPLAGQGAYNEQFF. CDR3 DNA sequence: TGTGCCAGCAGCCCGCTTGCGGGACAGGGGGCGTACAATGAGCAGTTCTTC.

This clonotype occurred once. J is TRBJ2-1 and V is TRBV27; the match to TRBD2 covers 13 bases. Trimming took 3 bases from V and 4 from J; bases not matched to a gene: 3. CDR3 length: 16 amino acids. Germline-derived CDR1 and CDR2 are MNHEY and SMNVEV (reference sequence). The CDR3: CASSFETSGGYNEQFF. CDR3 coding DNA: TGTGCCAGCAGTTTCGAGACTAGCGGGGGGTACAATGAGCAGTTCTTC.

The rearrangement links TRBV6-5 to TRBJ2-3; the D is unclear. CDR1 MNHEY and CDR2 SVGAGI come from the germline V gene. The CDR3 has 15 amino acids. V was cut by 1 base and J by 3 bases, with 11 bases left in between. The CDR3 bases are TGTGCCAGCAGTTACTTCGGTTGGCAAACAGATACGCAGTATTTT. Translation: CASSYFGWQTDTQYF.

This clonotype was found a few times. The rearrangement links TRBV12-3 or TRBV12-4 to TRBJ2-7; either TRBD1 or TRBD2 may fit D (6 bases each). This CDR3 region has 15 residues. V shed 6 bases and J shed 4 bases, with 19 bases lying between them. The CDR3 sequence is CASSLPGGGAYEQYF. The CDR3 DNA follows: TGTGCCAGCAGCCTCCCCGGAGGGGGTGCTTACGAGCAGTACTTC.

The chain carries TRBV18 and TRBJ2-7, with TRBD1 as a possible D gene (5 bases). The CDR3 covers 15 residues. V was pared by 6 bases and J by 3 bases, with 18 bases between. Germline CDR1 KGHSH, CDR2 LQKENI. For the CDR3, the DNA is TGTGCCAGCTCCACCGGGCAGGGATCCGGCTACGAGCAGTACTTC. Its protein product is CASSTGQGSGYEQYF.

The chain couples TRBV6-1 to TRBJ2-3; tentatively, D is TRBD2 (5 bases). The V gene lost 0 bases and the J gene lost 6 bases, with 10 bases spanning the gap. Germline V lookup: CDR1 MNHNS, CDR2 SASEGT. This CDR3 is built from 14 residues. The CDR3 is CASSEATIPDTQYF. The CDR3 nucleotides read TGTGCCAGCAGTGAAGCGACTATCCCCGATACGCAGTATTTT.

At least ten counts were recorded for this clonotype. One junction end does not reproduce the germline sequence, and a read error may be involved. This rearrangement joins TRBV12-3 or TRBV12-4 to TRBJ2-3; D gene ambiguous. This CDR3 is 12 amino acids long. Written as DNA, the CDR3 is TGCGCCAGCAGCTTTAGTGCCGATACGCAGTATTTT. This sequence encodes CASSFSADTQYF.